This record covers a single TCR beta chain. Unique molecular identifiers were used in preparing the TCRbeta library. TCRdb re-analysed the PCR reads in MiXCR, keeping a single row per CDR3 protein. Here the sample spans 440,000 or so distinct CDR3 sequences, 11% being singletons. The data belong to a study of T-cell reconstitution after alpha-beta-depleted transplantation in children. The germline V and J ends were trimmed by 0 bases and 0 bases, with 9 bases remaining between them. The CDR3 extends over 15 amino acids. Germline CDR1 is DFQATT and CDR2 is SNEGSKA (reference sequence). The J gene is TRBJ2-1, the V gene TRBV20-1; D ambiguous. This sample comprised PBMCs from the stem cell graft donor, obtained from the stem cell graft. The receptor was isolated from a human donor who donated a stem cell graft to a child with acute myeloid leukemia. The CDR3 is CSARDGKSSYNEQFF. In DNA, the CDR3 is TGCAGTGCTAGAGATGGGAAGAGCTCCTACAATGAGCAGTTCTTC.